The 15 T cell receptor beta chains below were found in one sample sequenced in a study of T cell changes during pregnancy in multiple sclerosis (dated by TCRdb to about 2019). Library creation used the immunoSEQ multiplex PCR assay. TCRdb re-hosts the immuneACCESS table, in-frame sequences only. Its copies lack some clones; in the studies checked, an unresolved V gene accounts for under half of them, and the cause for the rest is not known. The sample includes tens of thousands of clones, with 85% to 95% observed a single time. The ten largest clonotypes hold roughly 1% of the sample. Sequenced material: peripheral blood, taken in the first trimester of pregnancy. These receptors originate from a female donor with multiple sclerosis, enrolled in a pregnancy study.

The rearrangement uses TRBV9 and TRBJ2-1; D is perhaps TRBD2 (5 bases). Trimming stripped 0 bases from V and 2 bases from J, with 12 bases between. Germline CDR1 reads SGDLS; CDR2 reads YYNGEE. The CDR3 length is 16 residues. CDR3 coding DNA: TGTGCCAGCAGCGTAGGGAGGACCCGCGCCTACAATGAGCAGTTCTTC. Its protein product is CASSVGRTRAYNEQFF. Drawing the rest from reference TRBV9 and TRBJ2-1, the complete variable domain is DSGVTQTPKHLITATGQRVTLRCSPRSGDLSVYWYQQSLDQGLQFLIQYYNGEERAKGNILERFSAQQFPDLHSELNLSSLELGDSALYFCASSVGRTRAYNEQFFGPGTRLTVL.

V and J are TRBV5-4 and TRBJ2-2, with a weak D call TRBD1 (6 bases). This CDR3 contains 16 residues. V was pared by 0 bases and J by 4 bases, with 13 bases between. Germline V lookup: CDR1 SGHNT, CDR2 YYREEE (reference sequence). The CDR3 spells CASSLGTEFLTGELFF. DNA for the CDR3: TGTGCCAGCAGCTTGGGGACAGAGTTTCTCACCGGGGAGCTGTTTTTT.

In the case of this clone: Other DNA sequences in this sample translate to the same CDR3. The V and J genes are TRBV4-3 and TRBJ2-5, with 16 bases identical to TRBD2. Trimming cost V 0 bases and J 5 bases; bases outside gene matches: 9. The CDR3 covers 19 residues. Germline lookup yields CDR1 LGHNA and CDR2 YSLEER. The CDR3 DNA reads as TGCGCCAGCAGCCAAGATGCGGGACTAGCGGGGGGGCCGGGGGAGACCCAGTACTTC. It specifies CASSQDAGLAGGPGETQYF.

This sequence joins TRBV7-9 and TRBJ1-1, with 7 bases matching TRBD1. CDR3 size: 15 residues. The trim removed 2 bases at V and 4 bases at J, leaving 7 bases unmatched. Germline V CDR1 and CDR2: SEHNR, FQNEAQ (reference sequence). The CDR3 bases are TGTGCCAGCAGCTTATTGGCAGGGGGTGGCACTGAAGCTTTCTTT. Translation gives CASSLLAGGGTEAFF.

The rearrangement joins TRBV6-5 to TRBJ2-1; 7 positions match TRBD2. The CDR3 is made up of 15 amino acids. V trimming: 6 bases; J trimming: 4 bases; junction bases outside the gene matches: 9. Per the germline V gene, CDR1 is MNHEY and CDR2 is SVGAGI. The CDR3 nucleotides are TGTGCCAGCAGAGACCTAGCGGCGGAGTACAATGAGCAGTTCTTC. This translates into CASRDLAAEYNEQFF.

The V and J genes are TRBV7-3 and TRBJ2-1, with 7 bases aligning to TRBD2. J was trimmed by 2 bases and V by 2 bases; bases with no gene match: 9. CDR3 size: 17 residues. The germline V gene has CDR1 SGHTA and CDR2 FQGTGA. The CDR3 nucleotides read TGTGCCAGCAGCTTATCCCCCCGGGCGGGGGCCTACAATGAGCAGTTCTTC. Translated: CASSLSPRAGAYNEQFF.

The chain combines TRBV30 with TRBJ2-1; 15 positions agree with TRBD2. Looked up from germline, CDR1 is GTSNPN and CDR2 is SVGIG (reference sequence). This CDR3 spans 14 amino acids. J gave up 7 bases and V 8 bases, and 6 bases lay outside the gene matches. Written as DNA, the CDR3 is TGTGCCCGGACTAGCGGGAGGGCCAGGAATGAGCAGTTCTTC. Translated: CARTSGRARNEQFF.

This clone has more than one count but fewer than ten. The J gene is TRBJ2-4, the V gene TRBV6-1; D ambiguous. There are 12 residues in the CDR3. The germline V gene encodes CDR1 MNHNS and CDR2 SASEGT. Trimming removed 10 bases from V and 0 bases from J, with 7 bases in between. CDR3 region: CATQLAKNIQYF. CDR3 nucleotides: TGTGCCACCCAACTAGCCAAAAACATTCAGTACTTC.

The chain joins TRBV4-1 to TRBJ2-7; D ambiguous. Trimming stripped 6 bases from V and 0 bases from J, with 9 bases between. Looked up from germline, CDR1 is MGHRA and CDR2 is YSYEKL. This CDR3 has 13 amino acids. CDR3 nucleotide sequence: TGCGCCAGCAGTCCTGTGAGCTCCTACGAGCAGTACTTC. Translated, it gives CASSPVSSYEQYF.

J is TRBJ2-7 and V is TRBV12-5; TRBD2 aligns across 12 bases. Germline V gene sequence: CDR1 LGHNT, CDR2 FRNRAP. The CDR3 runs 17 residues. V lost 0 bases to trimming and J lost 1 base; unmatched junction nucleotides: 4. CDR3 amino acids: CASGLVSGLAGSYEQYF. The CDR3 bases are TGTGCTAGTGGTTTGGTCTCCGGACTAGCGGGGTCCTACGAGCAGTACTTC.

The CDR3 coding sequence is TGTGCCAGCAGCTCCCAGACAGGGATAGTTGATGGCTACACCTTC. Protein product: CASSSQTGIVDGYTF. J is TRBJ1-2 and V is TRBV5-4; 7 bases align to TRBD1. The trim removed 3 bases at V and 6 bases at J, leaving 11 bases unmatched. The CDR3 is 15 residues long. CDR1 and CDR2 (germline): SGHNT, YYREEE (reference sequence). The complete variable domain, with remaining parts taken from reference TRBV5-4 and TRBJ1-2, reads ETGVTQSPTHLIKTRGQQVTLRCSSQSGHNTVSWYQQALGQGPQFIFQYYREEENGRGNFPPRFSGLQFPNYSSELNVNALELDDSALYLCASSSQTGIVDGYTFGSGTRLTVV.

The chain recombines TRBV7-2 with TRBJ1-2, with 9 positions matching TRBD1. CDR1 is SGHTA and CDR2 is FQGNSA in the germline V gene. This CDR3 has 17 residues. Unmatched junction bases numbered 7, after V lost 0 bases and J lost 2 bases. The chain's CDR3 is CASSLAALTGGNYGYTF. CDR3 DNA sequence: TGTGCCAGCAGCTTAGCGGCCCTGACAGGGGGAAACTATGGCTACACCTTC.

This sequence joins TRBV2 and TRBJ1-2; 9 positions match TRBD1. J was trimmed by 2 bases and V by 5 bases; bases with no gene match: 3. Germline V CDR1 and CDR2: SNHLY, FYNNEI. CDR3 length: 14 amino acids. The CDR3 bases are TGTGCCAGCAGTTCCGGGACAGGGAACTATGGCTACACCTTC. This gives the protein CASSSGTGNYGYTF.

This chain uses TRBV28 with TRBJ1-5; no clear D gene. This CDR3 contains 15 residues. The V gene's germline CDR1 is MDHEN and CDR2 SYDVKM. V lost 2 bases, J lost 0 bases, and 8 bases lay in between. The CDR3 here is CASSLGRYSNQPQHF. In nucleotides, the CDR3 is TGTGCCAGCAGTTTAGGCAGGTATAGCAATCAGCCCCAGCATTTT.

The CDR3 DNA is TGCGCCAGCAGCTTGGCGCGTGGGACAGCGAACACCGGGGAGCTGTTTTTT. Protein product: CASSLARGTANTGELFF. The V gene is TRBV5-1, the J gene TRBJ2-2; 7 positions agree with TRBD1. The CDR3 loop spans 17 amino acids. Trimming at V came to 0 bases and at J to 0 bases, leaving 5 bases not matched to a gene. Germline loops: CDR1 SGHRS, CDR2 YFSETQ.